Only a few counts were recorded for the clone carrying this T cell receptor (beta chain). TCRdb keeps only in-frame clones here, not all; method: immunoSEQ multiplex PCR. The table has about 180,000 clones, approximately 80% seen once. The CDR3 sequence is 18 residues long. Germline CDR1 SGHRS, CDR2 YFSETQ. Trimming cost V 4 bases and J 4 bases, with 21 bases left between them. The data were taken from a study of blood T cell repertoires in COVID-19. Seattle researchers signed up patients amid active infection and tracked them longitudinally. The sequence was collected from a woman aged 40 to 50 with COVID-19, enrolled during active disease. Sample: peripheral blood. The rearrangement links TRBV5-1 to TRBJ2-6; D may be TRBD2 (7 bases). The DNA of the CDR3 is TGCGCCAGCAGCCCCAGGGCAGGGGAGGGGGAAGGGGCCAACGTCCTGACTTTC. It encodes CASSPRAGEGEGANVLTF.